The 15 T cell receptor beta chains presented below share a single source sample, sequenced in a study of CD8+CD57+ T cells in acquired aplastic anemia. Sequenced patients had shown CD8+CD57+ cell expansion by flow cytometry. Template material for TCR beta VDJ and CDR3 profiling consisted of genomic DNA. TCRdb fed the reads into MiXCR, producing one record per CDR3 protein. This table has fewer than 250,000 distinct CDR3 sequences, roughly half appearing once. Material: sorted CD4+, CD8+, or CD8+CD57+ T cells (not recorded which) from PBMCs. The receptors come from a human donor with aplastic anemia.

Many counts were recorded for this clonotype. V gene TRBV9 combines with J gene TRBJ1-2; a weak D match, TRBD1 (6 bases). V lost 2 bases to trimming and J lost 4 bases, with 18 bases between them. The CDR3 consists of 16 residues. The germline gives CDR1 SGDLS, CDR2 YYNGEE. The CDR3 sequence is CASSVSQTGPTYGYTF. The CDR3 coding sequence is TGTGCCAGCAGCGTTAGTCAGACAGGACCAACCTATGGCTACACCTTC.

This clonotype was detected many times. The genes are TRBV7-9 and TRBJ1-1, with 9 bases fitting TRBD1. CDR1 and CDR2 (germline): SEHNR, FQNEAQ (reference sequence). The J segment lost 3 bases and the V segment lost 5 bases, leaving 7 bases of the junction unmatched. The CDR3 loop spans 15 amino acids. CDR3 region: CASSPRDRADTEAFF. The CDR3 region has the DNA TGTGCCAGCAGCCCCCGGGACAGGGCCGACACTGAAGCTTTCTTT.

The rearrangement joins TRBV7-2 to TRBJ2-5; the match to TRBD1 covers 10 bases. The junction had 10 bases not matched to a gene; V was cut back by 5 bases and J by 7 bases. Germline CDR1 reads SGHTA; CDR2 reads FQGNSA. This CDR3 comprises 15 residues. The CDR3 DNA reads as TGTGCCAGCAGCGTAGTGTTCAGGGACAGGGGGACCCAGTACTTC. Translating it yields CASSVVFRDRGTQYF. The entire variable domain, with the rest obtained from reference TRBV7-2 and TRBJ2-5, is as follows: GAGVSQSPSNKVTEKGKDVELRCDPISGHTALYWYRQSLGQGLEFLIYFQGNSAPDKSGLPSDRFSAERTGGSVSTLTIQRTQQEDSAVYLCASSVVFRDRGTQYFGPGTRLLVL.

The sample holds many counts of this clonotype. The chain is built from TRBV19 and TRBJ2-7; perhaps TRBD2 as D (5 bases). The CDR3 sequence is 14 residues long. Trimming took 3 bases from V and 2 from J, leaving 11 bases between them. The germline CDR1 and CDR2 sequences are LNHDA and SQIVND (reference sequence). CDR3 region: CASSIPGSPYEQYF. The CDR3 DNA reads as TGTGCCAGTAGTATTCCGGGATCCCCCTACGAGCAGTACTTC.

This clonotype has ten or more counts. The J gene is TRBJ2-5, the V gene TRBV4-3; the D gene is possibly TRBD1 (6 bases). V was cut by 6 bases and J by 2 bases, with 19 bases left in between. The CDR3 covers 16 residues. Germline V gene data show CDR1 as LGHNA and CDR2 as YSLEER. The chain's CDR3 is CASRPYRTVRQETQYF. The CDR3 bases are TGCGCCAGCAGGCCCTACAGGACAGTTCGACAAGAGACCCAGTACTTC.

This clonotype was recorded many times. The rearrangement links TRBV7-3 to TRBJ2-3, with D hard to call. The CDR3 totals 12 residues. Germline CDR1 and CDR2: SGHTA and FQGTGA. V was shortened by 1 base and J by 4 bases, with 3 bases between the two germline ends. Here the CDR3 reads CASSLKPDTQYF. CDR3 bases: TGTGCCAGCAGCTTAAAGCCAGATACGCAGTATTTT.

V and J are TRBV6-5 and TRBJ2-1; no reliable D call. This CDR3 region has 13 residues. CDR1 is MNHEY, CDR2 SVGAGI, per germline. The V gene lost 7 bases and the J gene lost 4 bases, with 11 bases spanning the gap. CDR3 amino acids: CASNRPGYNEQFF. In DNA, the CDR3 is TGTGCCAGCAATCGCCCCGGGTACAATGAGCAGTTCTTC.

This rearrangement joins TRBV7-9 to TRBJ2-2; 11 nucleotides match TRBD1. The CDR3 consists of 16 residues. The V gene's germline CDR1 is SEHNR and CDR2 FQNEAQ (reference sequence). Trimming at V came to 6 bases and at J to 4 bases, leaving 7 bases not matched to a gene. The CDR3 spells CASSLRGQGGTGELFF. The CDR3 nucleotides are TGTGCCAGCAGTCTGCGGGGACAGGGGGGCACCGGGGAGCTGTTTTTT.

This clonotype appeared many times. The chain joins TRBV30 to TRBJ2-5; TRBD1 is a possible D gene (6 bases). The V end was cut by 3 bases, the J end by 5 bases, with 7 bases between. Germline CDR1 reads GTSNPN; CDR2 reads SVGIG (reference sequence). The CDR3 runs to 11 residues. CDR3 in amino acids: CAWRRGETQYF. CDR3 sequence (DNA): TGTGCCTGGAGGAGGGGGGAGACCCAGTACTTC.

This clonotype was observed many times. CDR3 coding DNA: TGTGCCAGCAGCTTAAGGGACAGCGTGAACACTGAAGCTTTCTTT. Translation: CASSLRDSVNTEAFF. This sequence joins TRBV7-2 and TRBJ1-1, with 7 bases lining up with TRBD1. V lost 2 bases and J lost 0; bases outside the gene matches: 3. Germline V gives CDR1 SGHTA, CDR2 FQGNSA. The CDR3 is 15 amino acids.

This clonotype appeared a single time. The V call is TRBV7-2, the J call TRBJ1-2, with 7 bases lining up with TRBD1. V trimming: 1 base; J trimming: 5 bases; junction bases outside the gene matches: 4. CDR1 SGHTA and CDR2 FQGNSA come from the germline V gene. This CDR3 comprises 14 residues. The CDR3 nucleotides read TGTGCCAGCAGCTTAGACAGGGGATCATATGGCTACACCTTC. This encodes CASSLDRGSYGYTF.

CDR3 DNA: TGTGCCAGCAGCCAAGGACAAACAGGGAACACTGAAGCTTTCTTT. Its protein product is CASSQGQTGNTEAFF. The gene calls are TRBV3-1 and TRBJ1-1; perhaps TRBD1 as D (5 bases). Trimming left V 1 base short and J 1 base short, with 10 bases between. The CDR3 extends over 15 amino acids. Germline V gives CDR1 LGHDT, CDR2 YNNKEL (reference sequence).

With respect to this clonotype: At one end the junction does not follow the germline gene, possibly because of a read error. This sequence joins TRBV29-1 and TRBJ1-2; D is uncertain. Germline V gene data show CDR1 as SQVTM and CDR2 as ANQGSEA. The CDR3 covers 10 residues. The CDR3 coding sequence is TGCAGCGTTGTCCAGAAACCGCCGTTCTTC. Encoded protein: CSVVQKPPFF.

Concerning this clonotype: One base away lies a much larger clone, so this may be a sequencing read error. The CDR3 DNA follows: TGTGCCAGCAGCCAAGGTAATGGCTACACCTTC. Its translation: CASSQGNGYTF. This chain joins TRBV3-1 and TRBJ1-2; D unclear. V gave up 1 base and J gave up 6 bases, with 3 bases separating them. The germline CDR1 and CDR2 sequences are LGHDT and YNNKEL (reference sequence). This CDR3 contains 11 residues. The full variable domain, completed using reference TRBV3-1 and TRBJ1-2, is DTAVSQTPKYLVTQMGNDKSIKCEQNLGHDTMYWYKQDSKKFLKIMFSYNNKELIINETVPNRFSPKSPDKAHLNLHINSLELGDSAVYFCASSQGNGYTFGSGTRLTVV.

The chain couples TRBV15 to TRBJ2-3; unclear D gene. The germline V and J ends were trimmed by 4 bases and 0 bases, with 17 bases remaining between them. From germline, CDR1 is LNHNV and CDR2 YYDKDF (reference sequence). This CDR3 contains 17 residues. The CDR3 loop is CATSNSRTTISTDTQYF. CDR3 sequence (DNA): TGTGCCACCAGCAACTCCCGGACCACAATAAGCACAGATACGCAGTATTTT.